The 9 T cell receptor beta chains presented below share a single source sample, sequenced in a study of blood T cell repertoires in COVID-19. Sequencing was performed with immunoSEQ multiplex PCR; in TCRdb, only in-frame clones are kept and a portion is missing. The sample carries some 200,000 clones, approximately 85% recorded once. Input material: peripheral blood. Receptors were obtained from a woman aged 80 or older with acute or convalescent COVID-19.

This chain joins TRBV7-8 and TRBJ1-1; 7 bases map to TRBD1. The CDR3 length is 16 residues. CDR1 is SGHVS, CDR2 FQNEAQ, per germline. The junction had 11 bases not matched to a gene; V was cut back by 0 bases and J by 7 bases. This CDR3 is CASSLAEPGQSIEAFF. In DNA form, the CDR3 reads TGTGCCAGCAGCTTAGCCGAACCGGGACAGTCGATTGAAGCTTTCTTT.

This sequence joins TRBV4-1 and TRBJ2-1; maybe TRBD2 (6 bases). This CDR3 has 14 residues. V lost 3 bases to trimming and J lost 5 bases, with 11 bases between them. Germline CDR1 is MGHRA and CDR2 is YSYEKL. As DNA, the CDR3 is TGCGCCAGCAGCCAGTTGACTAGTAACAATGAGCAGTTCTTC. It is translated as CASSQLTSNNEQFF.

V usage is TRBV27 and J usage is TRBJ1-4; D is undetermined. V lost 1 base and J lost 5, with 8 bases in between. CDR1 and CDR2 from the germline V gene are MNHEY and SMNVEV (reference sequence). The CDR3 runs to 14 residues. DNA of the CDR3: TGTGCCAGCAGTTTATGGTGGCAGAATGAAAAACTGTTTTTT. Its protein product is CASSLWWQNEKLFF.

This clone was observed a few times. The chain employs TRBV24-1 and TRBJ2-5, with D tentatively TRBD2 (6 bases). CDR3 size: 13 residues. The V end was cut by 5 bases, the J end by 5 bases, with 11 bases between. CDR1 is KGHDR, CDR2 SFDVKD, per germline. This CDR3 reads CATSAPGGETQYF. In DNA form, the CDR3 reads TGTGCCACCAGTGCCCCAGGAGGGGAGACCCAGTACTTC.

The V gene is TRBV29-1, the J gene TRBJ1-1; D might be TRBD1 (5 bases). The CDR3 covers 14 residues. The V end lost 7 bases, the J end lost 0 bases, and 15 bases lay between the germline ends. In germline, CDR1 is SQVTM, CDR2 ANQGSEA. CDR3 DNA sequence: TGCAGCGCCCAAGGGGCCGCCATGAACACTGAAGCTTTCTTT. Translating gives CSAQGAAMNTEAFF. The full variable domain, in which reference TRBV29-1 and TRBJ1-1 provide the parts outside the CDR3, is SAVISQKPSRDICQRGTSLTIQCQVDSQVTMMFWYRQQPGQSLTLIATANQGSEATYESGFVIDKFPISRPNLTFSTLTVSNMSPEDSSIYLCSAQGAAMNTEAFFGQGTRLTVV.

The rearrangement links TRBV5-1 to TRBJ2-3; 8 positions agree with TRBD1. CDR1 is SGHRS, CDR2 YFSETQ, per germline. V trimming: 10 bases; J trimming: 0 bases; junction bases outside the gene matches: 7. The CDR3 is made up of 14 amino acids. DNA of the CDR3: TGCGCCTCCAGGGGGCAGCCTAGCACAGATACGCAGTATTTT. It specifies CASRGQPSTDTQYF.

The V call is TRBV5-4, the J call TRBJ2-1; D ambiguous. This CDR3 has 16 residues. The ends were cut back, 1 base at V and 4 bases at J, with 15 bases in the middle. Germline CDR1 and CDR2: SGHNT and YYREEE (reference sequence). CDR3 DNA: TGTGCCAGCAGCTTGTCGATTCCAGCGCTGTACAATGAGCAGTTCTTC. The encoded protein is CASSLSIPALYNEQFF.

The genes are TRBV7-2 and TRBJ1-5; 8 positions match TRBD1. This CDR3 has 15 residues. Trimming at V came to 4 bases and at J to 3 bases, leaving 5 bases not matched to a gene. CDR1 SGHTA and CDR2 FQGNSA come from the germline V gene. The DNA for the CDR3 is TGTGCCAGCAGCTCTGTGACAGGGGTCAATCAGCCCCAGCATTTT. This translates into CASSSVTGVNQPQHF. Based on the CDR3 plus reference TRBV7-2 and TRBJ1-5, the full variable domain is GAGVSQSPSNKVTEKGKDVELRCDPISGHTALYWYRQSLGQGLEFLIYFQGNSAPDKSGLPSDRFSAERTGGSVSTLTIQRTQQEDSAVYLCASSSVTGVNQPQHFGDGTRLSIL.

This chain joins TRBV6-5 and TRBJ2-4; 7 bases fit TRBD1. The germline gives CDR1 MNHEY, CDR2 SVGAGI. J lost 5 bases, V lost 4 bases, and 2 bases had no gene match. The CDR3 extends over 13 amino acids. The chain's CDR3 is CASSSGTENIQYF. DNA of the CDR3: TGTGCCAGCAGTTCAGGGACAGAAAACATTCAGTACTTC.